These 25 T cell receptor beta chains originate from one sample sequenced in a study of cytomegalovirus exposure and HLA in healthy donors (dated by TCRdb to 2015 to 2018). Receptors were amplified or captured by the immunoSEQ multiplex PCR assay. For the multiplex PCR, a mixture combining 60 forward primers for TCR Vbeta segments and 13 reverse primers for TCR Jbeta segments was used. TCRdb limited this immuneACCESS table to in-frame rearrangements with V and J called. A share of clones is missing; checked studies link under half to unresolved V genes, and the rest is unexplained. The sample records about 91,000 clones, about nine tenths of which are singletons. The ten biggest clones cover less than 2.5% of the sample. Sequencing was performed on PBMCs. The receptors shown here come from a man between 18 and 35 years old in good health and CMV-seronegative.

This clone was seen only once. In DNA form, the CDR3 reads TGCGCCAGCAGCTTAAGAGGGCCAGTGGAGGAAGCTTTCTTT. As protein: CASSLRGPVEEAFF. V and J are TRBV5-1 and TRBJ1-1; no reliable D call. Germline CDR1 is SGHRS and CDR2 is YFSETQ. This CDR3 comprises 14 residues. V shed 2 bases and J shed 8 bases, with 16 bases lying between them.

The V call is TRBV27, the J call TRBJ1-6, with a tentative D call TRBD1 (5 bases). The germline CDR1 and CDR2 sequences are MNHEY and SMNVEV (reference sequence). V was clipped by 2 bases and J by 7 bases, with 15 bases between them. This CDR3 contains 16 residues. CDR3 sequence: CASSLRQTVLNSPLHF. The CDR3 bases are TGTGCCAGCAGTTTACGCCAGACAGTTCTGAATTCACCCCTCCACTTT.

CDR3 coding DNA: TGTGCCAGCAGCTTGGAGAGGGCCGGGTTGTACGAGCAGTACTTC. It specifies CASSLERAGLYEQYF. The chain uses TRBV5-4 and TRBJ2-7, with D perhaps TRBD2 (5 bases). Trimming cost V 0 bases and J 4 bases, with 14 bases left between them. This CDR3 has 15 residues. The V gene's germline CDR1 is SGHNT and CDR2 YYREEE (reference sequence).

The chain uses TRBV18 and TRBJ2-7; possible D gene TRBD2, 5 bases. Looked up from germline, CDR1 is KGHSH and CDR2 is LQKENI. The CDR3 is 12 residues long. The ends were cut back, 6 bases at V and 10 bases at J, with 16 bases in the middle. The CDR3 sequence is CASSEKRGRQYF. For the CDR3, the DNA is TGTGCCAGCTCGGAAAAACGGGGTCGACAGTACTTC.

The V gene is TRBV19, the J gene TRBJ2-3; D might be TRBD2 (6 bases). The CDR3 contains 14 residues. With 7 bases removed from V and 0 bases from J, the gap between germline ends came to 11 bases. CDR1 and CDR2 (germline): LNHDA, SQIVND (reference sequence). The CDR3 sequence is CASTISGSTDTQYF. The DNA of the CDR3 is TGTGCCAGTACGATAAGCGGGAGCACAGATACGCAGTATTTT.

The count of this clone is one. This chain connects TRBV28 to TRBJ1-1, with D possibly being TRBD1 (6 bases). V shed 5 bases and J shed 3 bases, with 10 bases lying between them. The length of the CDR3 is 13 residues. The V gene's germline CDR1 is MDHEN and CDR2 SYDVKM. CDR3 DNA: TGTGCCAGCAGTCGACAGGTAGACACTGAAGCTTTCTTT. Translated, it gives CASSRQVDTEAFF.

The chain joins TRBV5-1 to TRBJ2-2; unclear D gene. The CDR3 extends over 16 amino acids. Per the germline V gene, CDR1 is SGHRS and CDR2 is YFSETQ. V was cut by 0 bases and J by 3 bases, with 12 bases left in between. The CDR3 nucleotides are TGCGCCAGCAGCTTGGCCGAGCATACTTACACCGGGGAGCTGTTTTTT. It translates to CASSLAEHTYTGELFF.

The chain employs TRBV9 and TRBJ2-1; TRBD1 agrees at 9 bases. Germline CDR1 SGDLS, CDR2 YYNGEE. The V segment lost 3 bases and the J segment 2 bases; nucleotides outside the gene matches: 3. This CDR3 comprises 15 residues. DNA for the CDR3: TGTGCCAGCAGCGCGGGACAGGGAACCTACAATGAGCAGTTCTTC. Its protein product is CASSAGQGTYNEQFF.

The J gene is TRBJ2-7, the V gene TRBV5-6, with D hard to call. V was trimmed by 1 base and J by 3 bases, leaving 8 bases between them. CDR1 SGHDT and CDR2 YYEEEE come from the germline V gene. The length of the CDR3 is 13 residues. CDR3 DNA sequence: TGTGCCAGCAGCTTGCGGCTAGTCTACGAGCAGTACTTC. It yields the protein CASSLRLVYEQYF.

The chain uses TRBV28 and TRBJ1-2, with 7 bases identical to TRBD1. The CDR3 has 12 residues. Per the germline V gene, CDR1 is MDHEN and CDR2 is SYDVKM. J lost 3 bases, V lost 6 bases, and 1 base had no gene match. The CDR3 DNA sequence: TGTGCCAGCAGACAGGGGTACTATGGCTACACCTTC. Its protein is CASRQGYYGYTF.

The V and J genes are TRBV18 and TRBJ2-1; 8 bases agree with TRBD1. Unmatched junction bases numbered 26, after V lost 3 bases and J lost 4 bases. Germline-derived CDR1 and CDR2 are KGHSH and LQKENI. The CDR3 extends over 22 amino acids. The CDR3 DNA reads TGTGCCAGCTCACCGCCGGCCGGACAGGGCTCCCCTAAAAGACTGATATACAATGAGCAGTTCTTC. It codes for CASSPPAGQGSPKRLIYNEQFF. The whole variable domain, filled in from reference TRBV18 and TRBJ2-1, reads NAGVMQNPRHLVRRRGQEARLRCSPMKGHSHVYWYRQLPEEGLKFMVYLQKENIIDESGMPKERFSAEFPKEGPSILRIQQVVRGDSAAYFCASSPPAGQGSPKRLIYNEQFFGPGTRLTVL.

This clone was picked up a small number of times. CDR3 amino acids: CASSATGTVSYNEQFF. The CDR3 DNA reads TGTGCCAGCAGTGCTACCGGGACTGTATCCTACAATGAGCAGTTCTTC. J is TRBJ2-1 and V is TRBV25-1; tentatively, D is TRBD2 (6 bases). Germline-derived CDR1 and CDR2 are MGHDK and SYGVNS. There are 16 residues in the CDR3. V lost 4 bases and J lost 1, with 14 bases in between.

The genes are TRBV19 and TRBJ2-7; 7 nucleotides line up with TRBD1. After removal of 5 bases from V and 0 bases from J, the junction contained 4 bases not matched to a gene. The CDR3 has 14 amino acids. CDR1 and CDR2 from the germline V gene are LNHDA and SQIVND (reference sequence). For the CDR3, the DNA is TGTGCCAGTAGTGCAGGGACAGTCTCCTACGAGCAGTACTTC. It is translated as CASSAGTVSYEQYF.

This chain connects TRBV27 to TRBJ2-7; the match to TRBD2 covers 7 bases. With 4 bases clipped from V and 7 bases from J, the junction kept 10 bases outside the gene matches. The germline V gene has CDR1 MNHEY and CDR2 SMNVEV (reference sequence). This CDR3 spans 14 amino acids. The CDR3 DNA follows: TGTGCCAGCAGTTACTTAGCGGGCGGGGGAGAGCAGTACTTC. It yields the protein CASSYLAGGGEQYF.

This chain links TRBV6-1 with TRBJ1-5; TRBD1 might be the D (6 bases). V was clipped by 4 bases and J by 4 bases, with 11 bases between them. From germline, CDR1 is MNHNS and CDR2 SASEGT. The CDR3 sequence is 14 residues long. The CDR3 loop reads CASSVTTGNQPQHF. The CDR3 DNA reads as TGTGCCAGCAGTGTCACTACAGGGAATCAGCCCCAGCATTTT.

The chain links TRBV27 to TRBJ2-7; 7 positions match TRBD1. The junction had 3 bases not matched to a gene; V was cut back by 2 bases and J by 2 bases. The length of the CDR3 is 14 residues. Germline V CDR1 and CDR2: MNHEY, SMNVEV (reference sequence). The CDR3 sequence is CASSLTGAPYEQYF. DNA for the CDR3: TGTGCCAGCAGTTTAACAGGGGCCCCCTACGAGCAGTACTTC.

V gene TRBV12-5 combines with J gene TRBJ1-1; D ambiguous. Trimming took 5 bases from V and 0 from J, leaving 4 bases between them. Germline values: CDR1 LGHNT, CDR2 FRNRAP. The CDR3 is 12 amino acids. The CDR3 is CASGTVNTEAFF. As DNA, the CDR3 is TGTGCTAGTGGTACAGTGAACACTGAAGCTTTCTTT.

The V and J genes are TRBV5-1 and TRBJ2-1, with a tentative D call TRBD2 (5 bases). CDR3 length: 13 amino acids. Germline V gene sequence: CDR1 SGHRS, CDR2 YFSETQ. The ends were cut back, 8 bases at V and 7 bases at J, with 16 bases in the middle. Written as DNA, the CDR3 is TGCGCCAGTAGCGCCCCTAGTAGGAATGAGCAGTTCTTC. It is translated as CASSAPSRNEQFF. Variable domain in full (rest from reference TRBV5-1 and TRBJ2-1): KAGVTQTPRYLIKTRGQQVTLSCSPISGHRSVSWYQQTPGQGLQFLFEYFSETQRNKGNFPGRFSGRQFSNSRSEMNVSTLELGDSALYLCASSAPSRNEQFFGPGTRLTVL.

The chain joins TRBV29-1 to TRBJ2-2; TRBD2 matches at 15 bases. CDR3 length: 16 residues. Germline CDR1 and CDR2: SQVTM and ANQGSEA. After removal of 7 bases from V and 1 base from J, the junction contained 4 bases not matched to a gene. The CDR3 loop reads CSGTSGRAENTGELFF. CDR3 bases: TGCAGCGGGACTAGCGGGAGGGCCGAGAACACCGGGGAGCTGTTTTTT.

This chain uses TRBV7-2 with TRBJ1-2; 9 bases align to TRBD1. The CDR3 sequence is 16 residues long. J was trimmed by 4 bases and V by 5 bases; bases with no gene match: 11. Germline V gene data show CDR1 as SGHTA and CDR2 as FQGNSA. CDR3 sequence (DNA): TGTGCCAGCAGCCCTGAACCGGGACAGGGTTCCTATGGCTACACCTTC. Translating gives CASSPEPGQGSYGYTF.

The J gene is TRBJ1-3, the V gene TRBV6-6; no reliable D call. The CDR3 loop spans 16 amino acids. Germline CDR1 and CDR2: MNHNY and SVGAGI (reference sequence). Trimming stripped 2 bases from V and 0 bases from J, with 11 bases between. DNA of the CDR3: TGTGCCAGCAGTTACGTTTCGGGTTTCTCTGGAAACACCATATATTTT. This encodes CASSYVSGFSGNTIYF.

The chain combines TRBV11-2 with TRBJ2-1, with 9 bases fitting TRBD2. The CDR3 runs 16 residues. With V trimmed by 3 bases and J by 6 bases, 9 bases remained unmatched. Germline V gene sequence: CDR1 SGHAT, CDR2 FQNNGV. In nucleotides, the CDR3 is TGTGCCAGCAGCTTTGCCGGGACTAGCCGAGGCAATGAGCAGTTCTTC. This sequence encodes CASSFAGTSRGNEQFF.

The J gene is TRBJ1-1, the V gene TRBV7-9; tentatively, D is TRBD1 (5 bases). V lost 1 base, J lost 0 bases, and 9 bases lay in between. CDR1 and CDR2 from the germline V gene are SEHNR and FQNEAQ (reference sequence). There are 15 residues in the CDR3. The CDR3 spells CASSLDGAMNTEAFF. The CDR3 coding sequence is TGTGCCAGCAGCTTAGATGGGGCCATGAACACTGAAGCTTTCTTT.

This chain uses TRBV6-1 with TRBJ2-7; TRBD1 aligns across 7 bases. V gave up 3 bases and J gave up 0 bases; unmatched junction bases: 14. This CDR3 is 18 amino acids long. Germline V gene sequence: CDR1 MNHNS, CDR2 SASEGT. CDR3 residues: CASSEGQRIRLSSYEQYF. The DNA for the CDR3 is TGTGCCAGCAGTGAGGGACAGCGAATTAGATTAAGCTCCTACGAGCAGTACTTC.

V usage is TRBV19 and J usage is TRBJ1-5; 9 bases align to TRBD1. There are 15 residues in the CDR3. From germline, CDR1 is LNHDA and CDR2 SQIVND (reference sequence). Unmatched junction bases numbered 5, after V lost 3 bases and J lost 5 bases. The DNA of the CDR3 is TGTGCCAGTAGTATGGGGGGGACAGGGTATCAGCCCCAGCATTTT. Encoded protein: CASSMGGTGYQPQHF.